Listed below are T cell receptor beta chains from one sample, sequenced in a study of blood T cell repertoires in COVID-19. The method was immunoSEQ multiplex PCR; TCRdb's version includes in-frame clones alone and lacks a portion of them. This table holds a few hundred thousand clones, around 89% found once. Source material: peripheral blood. The receptors were sampled from a middle-aged man with acute or convalescent COVID-19. Both conserved end residues are part of each CDR3. Fields, in order: CDR3 length, V gene, J gene, D gene, clone size, CDR3 protein, CDR3 DNA. A D gene is named only where the DNA matches it firmly. Size is stated for part of the rows, as once, few or many counts, or as a class when the clone is expanded.

16	TRBV15	TRBJ1-1	TRBD1	-	CATSRGDRQGMTEAFF	TGTGCCACCAGCAGAGGAGATAGACAGGGTATGACTGAAGCTTTCTTT
15	TRBV7-9	TRBJ2-2	TRBD1	-	CASSFAGGNTGELFF	TGTGCCAGCAGCTTTGCAGGGGGCAACACCGGGGAGCTGTTTTTT
16	TRBV5-4	TRBJ2-7	-	-	CASSLWGGHRGLEQYF	TGTGCCAGCAGCCTGTGGGGGGGCCACAGGGGGTTGGAGCAGTACTTC
14	TRBV19	TRBJ1-1	-	-	CASSIGEDTRRAFF	TGTGCCAGTAGTATAGGTGAGGACACCCGCCGGGCTTTCTTT
14	TRBV6-5	TRBJ2-2	TRBD2	-	CASSQRGGLGELFF	TGTGCCAGCAGTCAGCGGGGGGGCCTAGGGGAGCTGTTTTTT
19	TRBV3-1/TRBV3-2	TRBJ2-6	-	-	CASSQALQGGPFGANVLTF	TGTGCCAGCAGCCAAGCACTACAGGGAGGGCCCTTTGGGGCCAACGTCCTGACTTTC
14	TRBV10-3	TRBJ1-1	TRBD1	few	CAISASTGRIEAFF	TGTGCCATCAGTGCCTCGACAGGGAGAATTGAAGCTTTCTTT
14	TRBV23-1	TRBJ2-5	TRBD1	-	CASIRTGYQETQYF	TGCGCCAGCATCCGGACAGGGTACCAAGAGACCCAGTACTTC
15	TRBV9	TRBJ2-2	TRBD1	-	CASSAGQGTTGELFF	TGTGCCAGCAGCGCTGGACAGGGGACCACCGGGGAGCTGTTTTTT
14	TRBV2	TRBJ1-5	-	-	CASSEGGGMKPQHF	TGTGCCAGCAGTGAAGGGGGGGGGATGAAGCCCCAGCATTTT
14	TRBV19	TRBJ2-1	-	-	CASSWRSSYNEQFF	TGTGCCAGTAGTTGGCGGAGCTCCTACAATGAGCAGTTCTTC
15	TRBV5-1	TRBJ1-6	TRBD1	few	CASSLTGDANSPLHF	TGCGCCAGCAGCTTGACAGGGGACGCCAATTCACCCCTCCACTTT